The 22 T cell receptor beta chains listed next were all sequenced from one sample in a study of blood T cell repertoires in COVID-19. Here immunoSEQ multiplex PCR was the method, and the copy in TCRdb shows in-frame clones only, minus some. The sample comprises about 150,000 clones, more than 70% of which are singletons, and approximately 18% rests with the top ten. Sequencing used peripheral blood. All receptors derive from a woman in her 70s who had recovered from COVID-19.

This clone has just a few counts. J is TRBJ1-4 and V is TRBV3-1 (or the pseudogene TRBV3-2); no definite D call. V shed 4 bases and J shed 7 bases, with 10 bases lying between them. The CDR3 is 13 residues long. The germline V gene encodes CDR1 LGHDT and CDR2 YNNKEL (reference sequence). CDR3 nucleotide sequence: TGTGCCAGCAGCCCATCTTTTAGTGAAAAACTGTTTTTT. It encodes CASSPSFSEKLFF.

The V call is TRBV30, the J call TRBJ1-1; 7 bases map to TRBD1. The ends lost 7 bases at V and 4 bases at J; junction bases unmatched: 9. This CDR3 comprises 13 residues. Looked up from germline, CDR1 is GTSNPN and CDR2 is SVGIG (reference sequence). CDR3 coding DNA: TGTGCCTCCTACACAGGGGAAGGCACTGAAGCTTTCTTT. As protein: CASYTGEGTEAFF.

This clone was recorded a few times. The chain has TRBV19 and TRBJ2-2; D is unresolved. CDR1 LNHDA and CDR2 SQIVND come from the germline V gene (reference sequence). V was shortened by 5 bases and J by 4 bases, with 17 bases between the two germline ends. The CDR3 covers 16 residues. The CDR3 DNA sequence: TGTGCCAGTAGTGAGTTCTGGGCACCCCTCACCGGGGAGCTGTTTTTT. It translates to CASSEFWAPLTGELFF. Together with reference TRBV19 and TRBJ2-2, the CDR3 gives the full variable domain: DGGITQSPKYLFRKEGQNVTLSCEQNLNHDAMYWYRQDPGQGLRLIYYSQIVNDFQKGDIAEGYSVSREKKESFPLTVTSAQKNPTAFYLCASSEFWAPLTGELFFGEGSRLTVL.

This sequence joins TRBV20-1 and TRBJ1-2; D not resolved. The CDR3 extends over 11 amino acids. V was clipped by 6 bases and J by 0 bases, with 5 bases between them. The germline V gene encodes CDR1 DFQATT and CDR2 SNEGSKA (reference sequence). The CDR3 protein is CSAPANYGYTF. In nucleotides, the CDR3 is TGCAGTGCCCCGGCTAACTATGGCTACACCTTC.

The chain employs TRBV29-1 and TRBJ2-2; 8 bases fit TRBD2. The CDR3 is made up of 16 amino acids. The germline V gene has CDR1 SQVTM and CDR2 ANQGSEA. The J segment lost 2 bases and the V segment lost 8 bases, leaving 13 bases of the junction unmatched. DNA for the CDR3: TGCAGCCCCCTTGGACGGGAGGGCGGTAACACCGGGGAGCTGTTTTTT. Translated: CSPLGREGGNTGELFF.

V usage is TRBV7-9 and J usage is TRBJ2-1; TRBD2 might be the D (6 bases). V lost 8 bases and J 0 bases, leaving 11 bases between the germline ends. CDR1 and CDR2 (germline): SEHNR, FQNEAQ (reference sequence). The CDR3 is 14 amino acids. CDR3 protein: CASGAGSSYNEQFF. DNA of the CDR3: TGTGCCAGCGGGGCGGGAAGCTCCTACAATGAGCAGTTCTTC.

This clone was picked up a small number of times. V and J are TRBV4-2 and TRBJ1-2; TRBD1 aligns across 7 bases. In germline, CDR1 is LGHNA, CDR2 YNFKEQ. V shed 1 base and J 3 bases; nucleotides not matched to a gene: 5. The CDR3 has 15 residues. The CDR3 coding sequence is TGTGCCAGCAGCCAAGCTGGCAGGGGGTACTATGGCTACACCTTC. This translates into CASSQAGRGYYGYTF.

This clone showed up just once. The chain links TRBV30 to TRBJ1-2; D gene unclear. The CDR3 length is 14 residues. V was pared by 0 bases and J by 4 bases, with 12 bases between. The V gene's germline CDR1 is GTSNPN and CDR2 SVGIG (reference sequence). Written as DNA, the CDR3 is TGTGCCTGGAGTGTACAGAACAGACGCTATGGCTACACCTTC. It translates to CAWSVQNRRYGYTF.

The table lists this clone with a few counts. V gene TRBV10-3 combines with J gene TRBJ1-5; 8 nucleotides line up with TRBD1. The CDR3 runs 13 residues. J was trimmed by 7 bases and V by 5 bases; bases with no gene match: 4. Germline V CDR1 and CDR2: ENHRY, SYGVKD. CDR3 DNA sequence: TGTGCCATCAGTCCAGGGGGCTCGCAGCCCCAGCATTTT. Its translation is CAISPGGSQPQHF.

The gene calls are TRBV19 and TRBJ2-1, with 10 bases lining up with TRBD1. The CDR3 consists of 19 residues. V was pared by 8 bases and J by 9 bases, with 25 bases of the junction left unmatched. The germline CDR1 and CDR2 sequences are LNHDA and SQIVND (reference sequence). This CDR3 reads CASSERGQGGLGGRGEQFF. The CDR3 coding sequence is TGTGCCAGTTCCGAGAGAGGACAGGGGGGACTAGGCGGGAGAGGTGAGCAGTTCTTC.

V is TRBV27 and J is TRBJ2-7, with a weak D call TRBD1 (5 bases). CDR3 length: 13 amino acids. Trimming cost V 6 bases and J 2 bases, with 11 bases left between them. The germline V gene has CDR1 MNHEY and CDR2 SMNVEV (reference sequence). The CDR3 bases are TGTGCCAGCAGGGTAGACAGAACCTACGAGCAGTACTTC. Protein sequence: CASRVDRTYEQYF.

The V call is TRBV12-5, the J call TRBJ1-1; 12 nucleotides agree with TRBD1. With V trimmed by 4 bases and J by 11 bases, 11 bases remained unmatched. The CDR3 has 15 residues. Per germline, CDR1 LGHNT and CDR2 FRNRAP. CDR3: CASGSTGTGGAKAFF. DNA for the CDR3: TGTGCTAGTGGTTCAACCGGGACAGGGGGCGCGAAGGCTTTCTTT.

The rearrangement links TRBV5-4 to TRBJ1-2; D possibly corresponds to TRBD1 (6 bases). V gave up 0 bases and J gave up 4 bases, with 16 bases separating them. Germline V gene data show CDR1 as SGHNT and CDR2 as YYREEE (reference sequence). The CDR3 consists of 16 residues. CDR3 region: CASSLVGGGLSYGYTF. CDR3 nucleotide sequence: TGTGCCAGCAGCTTGGTCGGGGGGGGGCTTAGCTATGGCTACACCTTC.

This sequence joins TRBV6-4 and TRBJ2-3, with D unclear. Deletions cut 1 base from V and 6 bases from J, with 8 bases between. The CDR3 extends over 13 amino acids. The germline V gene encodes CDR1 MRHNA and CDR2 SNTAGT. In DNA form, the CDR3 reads TGTGCCAGCAGTGACTGGGCTGGTGATACGCAGTATTTT. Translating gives CASSDWAGDTQYF.

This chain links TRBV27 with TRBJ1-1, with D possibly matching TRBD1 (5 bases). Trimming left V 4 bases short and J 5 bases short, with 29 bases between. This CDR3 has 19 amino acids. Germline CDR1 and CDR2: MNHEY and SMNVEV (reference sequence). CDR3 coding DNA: TGTGCCAGCAGTTACGCCCCCCGGAGGGGTGTGAGTGGAAGGACTGAAGCTTTCTTT. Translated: CASSYAPRRGVSGRTEAFF.

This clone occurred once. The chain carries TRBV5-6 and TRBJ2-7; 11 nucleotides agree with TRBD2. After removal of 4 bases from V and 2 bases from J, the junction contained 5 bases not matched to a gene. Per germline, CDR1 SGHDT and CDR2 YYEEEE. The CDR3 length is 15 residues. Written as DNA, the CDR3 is TGTGCCAGCAGCGTGACTAGCGGGGTACCCTACGAGCAGTACTTC. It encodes CASSVTSGVPYEQYF.

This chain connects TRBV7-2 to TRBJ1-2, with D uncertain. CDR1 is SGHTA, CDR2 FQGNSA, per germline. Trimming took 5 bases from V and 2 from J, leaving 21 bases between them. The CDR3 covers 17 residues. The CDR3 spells CASSPYVGALGNYGYTF. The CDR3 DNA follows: TGTGCCAGCAGCCCCTACGTTGGAGCTTTAGGCAACTATGGCTACACCTTC.

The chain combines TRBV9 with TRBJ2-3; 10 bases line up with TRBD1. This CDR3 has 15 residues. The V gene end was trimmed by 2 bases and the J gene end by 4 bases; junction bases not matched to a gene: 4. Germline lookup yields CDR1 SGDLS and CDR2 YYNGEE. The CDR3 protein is CASSVGQGVADTQYF. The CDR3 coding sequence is TGTGCCAGCAGCGTCGGACAGGGGGTCGCAGATACGCAGTATTTT.

CDR3 region: CARSPKMESRNEQFF. The CDR3 nucleotides are TGTGCCAGAAGCCCCAAGATGGAGTCTCGCAATGAGCAGTTCTTC. This sequence joins TRBV5-3 and TRBJ2-1, with D unclear. TRBV5-3 is an ORF, and what it does is uncertain. The CDR3 is 15 amino acids. Trimming removed 4 bases from V and 6 bases from J, with 17 bases in between.

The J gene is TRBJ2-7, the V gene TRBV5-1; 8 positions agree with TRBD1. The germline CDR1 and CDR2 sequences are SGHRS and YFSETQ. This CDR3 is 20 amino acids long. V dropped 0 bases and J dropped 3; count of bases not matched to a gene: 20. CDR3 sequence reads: CASSLGAWTGPQSSLYEQYF. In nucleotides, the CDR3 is TGCGCCAGCAGCTTGGGGGCCTGGACAGGGCCTCAATCATCCCTCTACGAGCAGTACTTC.

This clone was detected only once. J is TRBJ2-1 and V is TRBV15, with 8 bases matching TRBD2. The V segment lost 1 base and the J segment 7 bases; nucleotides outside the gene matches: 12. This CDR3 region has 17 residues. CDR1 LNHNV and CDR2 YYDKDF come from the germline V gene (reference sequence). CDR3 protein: CATSRGGGTRRGNEQFF. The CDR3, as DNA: TGTGCCACCAGCAGAGGGGGCGGGACTAGGAGGGGGAATGAGCAGTTCTTC.

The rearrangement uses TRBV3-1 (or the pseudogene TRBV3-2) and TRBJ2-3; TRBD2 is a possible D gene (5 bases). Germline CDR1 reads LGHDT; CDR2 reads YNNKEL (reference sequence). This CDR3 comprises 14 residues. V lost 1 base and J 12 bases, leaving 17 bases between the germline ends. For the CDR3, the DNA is TGTGCCAGCAGCCAAGCAACTGCCGGCGGGTCCCAGTATTTT. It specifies CASSQATAGGSQYF.